The text below deals with one TCR beta chain. No antigen is known for it. Base qualities were left out, and no much larger clone turns up one base away. Donors were under 40 systemically healthy Caucasian individuals from Russia aged 6 to 90 years. Around 9.8 milliliters of peripheral blood were collected from each donor into EDTA-treated Vacutainer tubes. PBMCs were isolated by Ficoll-Paque density-gradient centrifugation, with at least 7 million obtained per sample. Total RNA was extracted from PBMCs with Trizol reagent, with at least 6 micrograms obtained per sample. For every donor, flow cytometry on a PBMC aliquot measured the percentage of naive CD45RAhigh/CD27high T cells. To prepare the library, 5' RACE was applied. The data were produced on an Illumina HiSeq 2500. A second PCR of roughly 6 to 11 cycles was run with a J-beta primer mix and a sample-barcoded 5' primer. A template-switch 5' adaptor carrying 12 random nucleotides introduced a unique molecular identifier onto each TCR beta cDNA molecule. Each sample yielded at least 2.5 million CDR3-containing paired-end reads. First-strand cDNA was synthesized from all RNA with the Mint cDNA synthesis kit, primed by a TRBC-specific oligonucleotide. Following uracil-DNA glycosylase treatment, a first 18-cycle PCR with universal primers M1SS and BC2_uni_R was performed on all cDNA. The original pipeline was this. Normalization of each sample was performed by random selection of 1 million high-quality reads, each carrying a distinct molecular identifier. Instead of being binned into consensus sequences, reads with shared molecular identifiers were discarded. MiTCR, with a Q25 quality threshold and the strictest error-elimination algorithm, was used for CDR3 identification, clonotype clustering and error correction. A nonparametric unseen species model with Euler transformation was used to estimate a lower bound on total TCR beta diversity. TCRdb cleaned the public reads at Q25 with fastp, built clones with MiXCR and kept in-frame beta chains. Merged by CDR3 protein, the rows form single entries marked with the most common genes and DNA. These V and J calls derive from TCRdb rather than the authors' analysis. For this sample there are roughly 800,000 distinct CDR3 sequences; roughly 64% appear just once. The biggest ten clones account for 20% to 25% of the sample.

V and J are truncated by 3 bases and 3 bases respectively, leaving an intervening sequence of 20 bases. The germline V gene gives CDR1 as LGHNA and CDR2 as YNFKEQ. CDR3 length: 17 amino acids, cysteine to phenylalanine. Only the CDR3 portion is preserved as DNA: 51 bases, with reading frame beginning at the first base. The entry originates in a study of blood T cells in healthy people across ages (dated by TCRdb to between 2014 and 2016). About the study as a whole: In model experiments, roughly one uniquely barcoded TCR beta cDNA molecule per two T cells was captured by template switching. For two donors (one aged 18 to 30 and one aged 80 or older), the study analyzed two additional independent replicas of 1 million unique cDNA reads from the same blood draw. Age-related changes in TCR beta repertoire diversity were measured in the study by deep sequencing normalized with unique cDNA molecular identifiers. To avoid experimental bias, donors of different ages were distributed randomly across sequencing lanes. Donors were grouped into four age groups: young (average approximately 16 years), middle-aged (39), aged (around 56) and long-lived (about 82). General study outcomes and caveats: A strong correlation was found between observed TCR beta diversity and the percentage of naive T cells measured by flow cytometry. As age increased, observed TCR beta diversity per million T cells dropped in a roughly linear way, and a significant reduction was already evident by age 40. Compared with the aged group, more naive CD4+ T cells, fewer expanded clones and increased TCR diversity were shown by the long-lived group, suggesting age selection. Because profiling used bulk unsorted PBMCs, naive and antigen-experienced compartments could not be compared conclusively. Because the CMV infection status of the donors was unknown, age-related changes in expanded clonotypes may potentially have been confounded. Estimates of total diversity based on one million sequenced T cells were regarded as lower bounds and as underestimates.

Source material: blood. The TCR sequence derives from a man under 40 in good health. This receptor chain uses TRBV4-2 and TRBJ1-2, with TRBD1 perhaps the D gene, on 6 matching bases. This receptor carries the CDR3 CASSHPEGERFDYGYTF. The DNA sequence is given as TGTGCCAGCAGCCACCCTGAGGGGGAGCGTTTTGACTATGGCTACACCTTC.